The subject of this entry is one T cell receptor (beta chain). Its antigen is not identified. TCRdb independently ran MiXCR on the reads; one entry per CDR3 protein. The sample has about 68,000 distinct CDR3 sequences, 22% seen once; the top ten hold 79%. The sample comes from a study of T cell repertoires in cytomegalovirus infection. Study context: Based on public TCR beta signatures, there were indications of CMV infection and of a matching HLA type.

Study-wide results and caveats: Dominant in the ex vivo response were TCR beta clonotypes restricted by HLA-C and specific for CMV.

Sequenced: PBMCs, sequenced either directly or after in vitro stimulation (not recorded which). The receptor's source is a human donor in good health (CMV status not recorded). Some clones in this sample may be carry-over from other donors' samples.

Here the CDR3 reads CAWTPGQGGGYTF. The CDR3, as DNA: TGTGCCTGGACGCCAGGACAGGGGGGTGGCTACACCTTC. The rearrangement links TRBV30 to TRBJ1-2, with TRBD1 identical over 10 bases. V gave up 4 bases and J gave up 7 bases; unmatched junction bases: 6. CDR3 length equals 13 residues. Germline CDR1 is GTSNPN and CDR2 is SVGIG (reference sequence).